Sequencing of this TCR beta chain was carried out in a study of cytomegalovirus exposure and HLA in healthy donors. Study-wide results and caveats: The classifier, whose performance was assessed in both the original and validation cohorts, reportedly diagnosed cytomegalovirus status with high specificity and sensitivity. In a later analysis, TCR beta V- and J-gene trimming was associated with a missense DCLRE1C variant.

CDR1 and CDR2 (germline): LNHDA, SQIVND (reference sequence). J was trimmed by 5 bases and V by 8 bases; bases with no gene match: 6. The CDR3 runs to 13 residues. As regards this clone: Antigen: not known.

In the PCR, 60 Vbeta and 13 Jbeta primers were used. Here immunoSEQ multiplex PCR was the method, and the copy in TCRdb shows in-frame clones only, minus some. The sample lists some 140,000 clones, 76% occurring once. The sample taken for sequencing was PBMCs. This clonotype was sampled from a female donor in good health and CMV-seropositive. The rearrangement links TRBV19 to TRBJ1-5; 7 bases agree with TRBD1. The CDR3 region is CASSTGIYQPQHF. CDR3 nucleotide sequence: TGTGCCAGTTCGACAGGGATATATCAGCCCCAGCATTTT.